Below, 30 T cell receptor beta chains from the same sample are listed, as sequenced in a study of blood T cell repertoires in COVID-19. TCRdb keeps only in-frame clones here, not all; method: immunoSEQ multiplex PCR. This table has roughly 250,000 clones, around 81% appearing once. Material for sequencing was peripheral blood. The receptor set was obtained from a person aged 70 to 80 with COVID-19, enrolled during active disease.

This chain joins TRBV30 and TRBJ1-5, with D possibly matching TRBD1 (5 bases). Trimming cost V 4 bases and J 2 bases, with 9 bases left between them. The V gene's germline CDR1 is GTSNPN and CDR2 SVGIG (reference sequence). The CDR3 is made up of 13 amino acids. CDR3 sequence (DNA): TGTGCCTGGACCAGGGAAGGCAATCAGCCCCAGCATTTT. Amino acids: CAWTREGNQPQHF.

The gene calls are TRBV28 and TRBJ1-1; D gene unclear. The V gene's germline CDR1 is MDHEN and CDR2 SYDVKM. The CDR3 spans 14 residues. V lost 6 bases to trimming and J lost 6 bases, with 17 bases between them. The CDR3 protein is CASRNRYSPSEAFF. The CDR3 DNA is TGTGCCAGCAGGAATCGGTACAGTCCGTCTGAAGCTTTCTTT.

J is TRBJ2-3 and V is TRBV7-6, with 10 bases aligning to TRBD2. V was pared by 1 base and J by 1 base, with 5 bases of the junction left unmatched. The CDR3 length is 17 residues. In germline, CDR1 is SGHVS, CDR2 FNYEAQ. The CDR3 sequence: CASSLGQREGGTDTQYF. In DNA, the CDR3 is TGTGCCAGCAGCTTAGGGCAGCGGGAGGGTGGCACAGATACGCAGTATTTT.

This chain uses TRBV19 with TRBJ1-2, with D possibly TRBD1 on 6 matching bases. The CDR3 is 16 residues long. V shed 5 bases and J shed 0 bases, with 16 bases lying between them. Germline V lookup: CDR1 LNHDA, CDR2 SQIVND (reference sequence). The CDR3 here is CASSFRTDRSNYGYTF. The CDR3 DNA follows: TGTGCCAGTAGTTTCCGGACAGACCGATCTAACTATGGCTACACCTTC.

The chain has TRBV7-2 and TRBJ1-2, with 7 nucleotides matching TRBD1. The CDR3 consists of 14 residues. Germline CDR1 reads SGHTA; CDR2 reads FQGNSA. The V and J ends lost 3 bases and 3 bases, in that order; junction bases with no gene match: 4. The CDR3 region has the DNA TGTGCCAGCAGCTTGGACAGGTCATACTATGGCTACACCTTC. The encoded protein is CASSLDRSYYGYTF.

V and J are TRBV28 and TRBJ1-5, with a tentative D call TRBD1 (6 bases). This CDR3 region has 15 residues. CDR1 and CDR2 from the germline V gene are MDHEN and SYDVKM. The V gene lost 9 bases and the J gene lost 1 base, with 16 bases spanning the gap. CDR3: CASRGGLGSNQPQHF. The CDR3 bases are TGTGCCAGTAGGGGGGGGCTCGGGAGCAATCAGCCCCAGCATTTT.

This chain joins TRBV5-1 and TRBJ1-2, with TRBD1 as a possible D gene (5 bases). The CDR3 extends over 15 amino acids. Looked up from germline, CDR1 is SGHRS and CDR2 is YFSETQ. The V end lost 0 bases, the J end lost 2 bases, and 11 bases lay between the germline ends. The CDR3 DNA is TGCGCCAGCAGCTTGGAAGTAGGGGCCAACTATGGCTACACCTTC. The encoded protein is CASSLEVGANYGYTF.

The V call is TRBV29-1, the J call TRBJ2-1; TRBD2 agrees at 12 bases. Germline values: CDR1 SQVTM, CDR2 ANQGSEA. Unmatched junction bases numbered 5, after V lost 5 bases and J lost 0 bases. The CDR3 is 16 residues long. The CDR3 bases are TGCAGCGTTATTGCTAGCGGGAGGGACTCCTACAATGAGCAGTTCTTC. Its translation is CSVIASGRDSYNEQFF.

The V call is TRBV21-1, the J call TRBJ2-4; TRBD2 is taken as the D call from the table, unchecked against the DNA. TRBV21-1 is assigned pseudogene status. The CDR3 loop spans 16 amino acids. This chain's CDR3 is CASSSREVLAKNIQYF. In DNA, the CDR3 is TGTGCCAGCAGCAGCCGGGAGGTACTAGCCAAAAACATTCAGTACTTC.

This sequence joins TRBV2 and TRBJ2-2, with TRBD2 identical over 9 bases. Germline V gene data show CDR1 as SNHLY and CDR2 as FYNNEI. This CDR3 comprises 17 residues. After removal of 2 bases from V and 4 bases from J, the junction contained 8 bases not matched to a gene. The CDR3 DNA reads TGTGCCAGCAGTGAATGGCGGGGGGGCCCCGGCACCGGGGAGCTGTTTTTT. Residues: CASSEWRGGPGTGELFF. Using reference TRBV2 and TRBJ2-2 for the parts outside the CDR3, the full variable domain is EPEVTQTPSHQVTQMGQEVILRCVPISNHLYFYWYRQILGQKVEFLVSFYNNEISEKSEIFDDQFSVERPDGSNFTLKIRSTKLEDSAMYFCASSEWRGGPGTGELFFGEGSRLTVL.

This chain connects TRBV28 to TRBJ2-5, with D perhaps TRBD1 (5 bases). The germline V and J ends were trimmed by 6 bases and 1 base, with 9 bases remaining between them. Germline CDR1 and CDR2: MDHEN and SYDVKM. The CDR3 loop spans 13 amino acids. CDR3 sequence reads: CASSTDSQETQYF. The DNA of the CDR3 is TGTGCCAGCAGCACCGACAGCCAAGAGACCCAGTACTTC.

This clone has a single count. The chain links TRBV19 to TRBJ2-1; D unresolved. Germline CDR1 and CDR2: LNHDA and SQIVND (reference sequence). The germline V and J ends were trimmed by 0 bases and 0 bases, with 9 bases remaining between them. This CDR3 has 16 residues. The CDR3 region has the DNA TGTGCCAGTAGTATAGATCCGGGTTACTCCTACAATGAGCAGTTCTTC. Residues: CASSIDPGYSYNEQFF. Combining the CDR3 with reference TRBV19 and TRBJ2-1 gives the whole variable domain DGGITQSPKYLFRKEGQNVTLSCEQNLNHDAMYWYRQDPGQGLRLIYYSQIVNDFQKGDIAEGYSVSREKKESFPLTVTSAQKNPTAFYLCASSIDPGYSYNEQFFGPGTRLTVL.

The chain carries TRBV14 and TRBJ2-1; D is undetermined. CDR1 and CDR2 (germline): SGHDN, FVKESK. The V end lost 2 bases, the J end lost 7 bases, and 6 bases lay between the germline ends. This CDR3 is 12 amino acids long. This chain's CDR3 is CASSQSQNEQFF. DNA for the CDR3: TGTGCCAGCAGCCAATCTCAGAATGAGCAGTTCTTC.

V usage is TRBV6-5 and J usage is TRBJ2-2, with 9 bases fitting TRBD2. Germline values: CDR1 MNHEY, CDR2 SVGAGI. The CDR3 totals 16 residues. The ends lost 0 bases at V and 7 bases at J; junction bases unmatched: 6. The CDR3 loop reads CASSYSPSGTNGELFF. In DNA, the CDR3 is TGTGCCAGCAGTTACTCCCCTAGCGGGACGAACGGGGAGCTGTTTTTT.

The rearrangement links TRBV27 to TRBJ1-6; no definite D call. The V gene's germline CDR1 is MNHEY and CDR2 SMNVEV (reference sequence). The CDR3 is made up of 14 amino acids. V lost 4 bases to trimming and J lost 5 bases, with 9 bases between them. The CDR3: CASSSTPNNSPLHF. In nucleotides, the CDR3 is TGTGCCAGCAGTTCCACACCCAATAATTCACCCCTCCACTTT.

The gene calls are TRBV15 and TRBJ1-4, with 9 bases that match TRBD1. The CDR3 length is 16 residues. V lost 3 bases and J lost 5; bases outside the gene matches: 7. CDR1 and CDR2 (germline): LNHNV, YYDKDF (reference sequence). CDR3 sequence reads: CATSRGRTGVNEKLFF. CDR3 in DNA: TGTGCCACCAGCAGGGGGCGGACAGGGGTAAATGAAAAACTGTTTTTT.

CDR3 region: CASSFRSGNTIYF. The CDR3 nucleotides read TGTGCCAGCAGTTTCCGCTCTGGAAACACCATATATTTT. The V and J genes are TRBV12-3 or TRBV12-4 and TRBJ1-3; D is unclear. Trimming removed 3 bases at V and 0 bases at J, with 3 bases between. This CDR3 is 13 amino acids long.

This chain connects TRBV13 to TRBJ2-1; TRBD1 agrees at 8 bases. Germline loops: CDR1 PRHDT, CDR2 FYEKMQ (reference sequence). With 2 bases clipped from V and 8 bases from J, the junction kept 8 bases outside the gene matches. The CDR3 spans 15 residues. CDR3 residues: CASSLPGQGPDEQFF. CDR3 sequence (DNA): TGTGCCAGCAGCTTACCTGGACAGGGTCCCGATGAGCAGTTCTTC. The variable domain in full, completed from reference TRBV13 and TRBJ2-1, reads AAGVIQSPRHLIKEKRETATLKCYPIPRHDTVYWYQQGPGQDPQFLISFYEKMQSDKGSIPDRFSAQQFSDYHSELNMSSLELGDSALYFCASSLPGQGPDEQFFGPGTRLTVL.

The V gene is TRBV5-4, the J gene TRBJ2-5; no clear D. CDR1 and CDR2 (germline): SGHNT, YYREEE (reference sequence). This CDR3 contains 14 residues. Trimming took off 0 bases at V and 5 bases at J, with 11 bases between the two ends. CDR3: CASSLGNRRETQYF. The CDR3 nucleotides are TGTGCCAGCAGCTTGGGTAATCGCAGGGAGACCCAGTACTTC.

The CDR3 loop is CASSLNPTGVAGELFF. CDR3 nucleotides: TGTGCCAGCAGTCTAAACCCGACAGGGGTTGCCGGGGAGCTGTTTTTT. The chain combines TRBV27 with TRBJ2-2; 8 positions match TRBD1. From germline, CDR1 is MNHEY and CDR2 SMNVEV (reference sequence). The CDR3 totals 16 residues. Trimming at V came to 5 bases and at J to 6 bases, leaving 11 bases not matched to a gene.

The chain joins TRBV30 to TRBJ2-5, with D possibly TRBD2 on 6 matching bases. V lost 8 bases to trimming and J lost 1 base, with 14 bases between them. CDR3 size: 13 residues. The V gene's germline CDR1 is GTSNPN and CDR2 SVGIG (reference sequence). Here the CDR3 DNA reads TGTGCCAGCCGAACGGGACTCCAAGAGACCCAGTACTTC. Protein: CASRTGLQETQYF.

The rearrangement uses TRBV28 and TRBJ1-6, with 8 bases aligning to TRBD1. Losses at the gene ends were 2 bases for V and 8 bases for J; bases not matched to a gene: 2. Germline CDR1 is MDHEN and CDR2 is SYDVKM. The length of the CDR3 is 14 residues. The CDR3 loop is CASSLRTGYSPLHF. The DNA for the CDR3 is TGTGCCAGCAGTTTACGGACAGGGTATTCACCCCTCCACTTT.

V is TRBV5-4 and J is TRBJ2-3; possibly TRBD1 for D (6 bases). V gave up 4 bases and J gave up 8 bases, with 11 bases separating them. CDR1 is SGHNT and CDR2 is YYREEE in the germline V gene (reference sequence). The CDR3 is made up of 12 amino acids. The CDR3 DNA follows: TGTGCCAGCAGCCAACAGGGTCGTACGCAGTATTTT. It specifies CASSQQGRTQYF.

V usage is TRBV28 and J usage is TRBJ2-2, with TRBD1 identical over 10 bases. Germline V CDR1 and CDR2: MDHEN, SYDVKM. The CDR3 has 16 amino acids. The J segment lost 6 bases and the V segment lost 5 bases, leaving 9 bases of the junction unmatched. The CDR3 coding sequence is TGTGCCAGCAGTGTGGGACAGGGGAGTGGCCCCGGGGAGCTGTTTTTT. This gives the protein CASSVGQGSGPGELFF. The full variable domain, with the rest looked up from reference TRBV28 and TRBJ2-2, is DVKVTQSSRYLVKRTGEKVFLECVQDMDHENMFWYRQDPGLGLRLIYFSYDVKMKEKGDIPEGYSVSREKKERFSLILESASTNQTSMYLCASSVGQGSGPGELFFGEGSRLTVL.

The chain uses TRBV2 and TRBJ1-2, with 8 bases lining up with TRBD1. The trim removed 3 bases at V and 4 bases at J, leaving 10 bases unmatched. Germline V gives CDR1 SNHLY, CDR2 FYNNEI. The CDR3 is 16 amino acids. Written as DNA, the CDR3 is TGTGCCAGCAGTGAGACCTCTTGGGACAGGATCTATGGCTACACCTTC. Encoded protein: CASSETSWDRIYGYTF.

The sample holds one count of this clone. This rearrangement joins TRBV6-6 to TRBJ1-1; 7 bases line up with TRBD1. Germline CDR1 and CDR2: MNHNY and SVGAGI (reference sequence). Trimming took 5 bases from V and 2 from J; bases not matched to a gene: 5. CDR3 size: 14 residues. In nucleotides, the CDR3 is TGTGCCAGCAGTGGTACAGGGGCAAACACTGAAGCTTTCTTT. It codes for CASSGTGANTEAFF.

This clone was detected only a few times. The chain is built from TRBV2 and TRBJ2-7; 9 positions agree with TRBD2. The CDR3 has 12 residues. Germline V gene lookup returns CDR1 SNHLY and CDR2 FYNNEI. V shed 10 bases and J 6 bases; nucleotides not matched to a gene: 7. The CDR3 DNA sequence: TGTGCCAACGGACTAGCGCAGAGCGAGCAGTACTTC. As protein: CANGLAQSEQYF.

V and J are TRBV2 and TRBJ1-1; the D gene is possibly TRBD1 (5 bases). The CDR3 covers 14 residues. Germline CDR1 and CDR2: SNHLY and FYNNEI. With 4 bases removed from V and 5 bases from J, the gap between germline ends came to 14 bases. CDR3 nucleotides: TGTGCCAGCAGTGTCTGGCAGGGTAAAACTGAAGCTTTCTTT. This gives the protein CASSVWQGKTEAFF. Complete variable domain (other parts from reference TRBV2 and TRBJ1-1): EPEVTQTPSHQVTQMGQEVILRCVPISNHLYFYWYRQILGQKVEFLVSFYNNEISEKSEIFDDQFSVERPDGSNFTLKIRSTKLEDSAMYFCASSVWQGKTEAFFGQGTRLTVV.

This clone has only one observation. The rearrangement uses TRBV27 and TRBJ1-2; 7 nucleotides match TRBD1. Looked up from germline, CDR1 is MNHEY and CDR2 is SMNVEV (reference sequence). CDR3 size: 14 residues. V lost 6 bases and J lost 1; bases outside the gene matches: 5. The CDR3 is CASSPQGINYGYTF. The CDR3 nucleotides read TGTGCCAGCAGCCCACAGGGGATTAACTATGGCTACACCTTC.

CDR3 sequence: CASSPRGTSFTGELFF. For the CDR3, the DNA is TGTGCCAGCAGCCCAAGAGGGACTTCTTTCACCGGGGAGCTGTTTTTT. This chain uses TRBV11-3 with TRBJ2-2; a possible D gene is TRBD2 (6 bases). The CDR3 has 16 residues. V lost 5 bases to trimming and J lost 4 bases, with 17 bases between them. The germline gives CDR1 SGHNT, CDR2 YENEEA. Filled out from reference TRBV11-3 and TRBJ2-2, the complete variable domain reads EAGVVQSPRYKIIEKKQPVAFWCNPISGHNTLYWYLQNLGQGPELLIRYENEEAVDDSQLPKDRFSAERLKGVDSTLKIQPAELGDSAVYLCASSPRGTSFTGELFFGEGSRLTVL.